Each of the 23 T cell receptor beta chains below was sequenced from the same sample in a study of control samples from healthy donors and cancer patients. The method was immunoSEQ multiplex PCR; TCRdb's version includes in-frame clones alone and lacks a portion of them. The sample holds 350,000 to 450,000 clones, about nine tenths seen once. Sequences were obtained from PBMCs. The receptors stem from a man in his forties with head and neck cancer.

This sequence joins TRBV4-2 and TRBJ2-7; possibly TRBD1 for D (6 bases). This CDR3 comprises 14 residues. CDR1 and CDR2 from the germline V gene are LGHNA and YNFKEQ. Trimming stripped 4 bases from V and 4 bases from J, with 14 bases between. The CDR3 here is CASSRNQGQYEQYF. The CDR3 nucleotides read TGTGCCAGCAGCCGCAACCAAGGACAGTACGAGCAGTACTTC.

V gene TRBV7-3 combines with J gene TRBJ2-7; D ambiguous. Germline loops: CDR1 SGHTA, CDR2 FQGTGA. The CDR3 has 13 residues. The V and J ends lost 0 bases and 0 bases respectively, with 3 bases between them. CDR3 sequence (DNA): TGTGCCAGCAGCTTAACGCCCTCCTACGAGCAGTACTTC. Its protein product is CASSLTPSYEQYF.

This clone was seen a few times. V gene TRBV5-6 combines with J gene TRBJ1-5; TRBD1 matches 12 bases. Germline V gives CDR1 SGHDT, CDR2 YYEEEE. After removal of 3 bases from V and 5 bases from J, the junction contained 9 bases not matched to a gene. CDR3 length: 17 residues. The CDR3 bases are TGTGCCAGCAGCTCCCGGGACAGGGGGCCCCTTGATCAGCCCCAGCATTTT. Protein product: CASSSRDRGPLDQPQHF.

The CDR3 coding sequence is TGTGCCAGCAGCGGACGAGTGGGCGCCGGGGAGCTGTTTTTT. This encodes CASSGRVGAGELFF. This rearrangement joins TRBV9 to TRBJ2-2; D unresolved. The V gene lost 3 bases and the J gene lost 6 bases, with 12 bases spanning the gap. Per the germline V gene, CDR1 is SGDLS and CDR2 is YYNGEE. This CDR3 spans 14 amino acids.

This chain uses TRBV5-1 with TRBJ1-2, with 7 bases matching TRBD1. The J segment lost 0 bases and the V segment lost 4 bases, leaving 12 bases of the junction unmatched. The CDR3 is 17 residues long. CDR1 is SGHRS and CDR2 is YFSETQ in the germline V gene. Here the CDR3 reads CASSPGGDLLANYGYTF. The CDR3 nucleotides read TGCGCCAGCAGCCCAGGGGGAGACTTACTAGCTAACTATGGCTACACCTTC.

This rearrangement joins TRBV6-5 to TRBJ1-2; D is perhaps TRBD1 (5 bases). Trimming took off 7 bases at V and 5 bases at J, with 14 bases between the two ends. Germline CDR1 and CDR2: MNHEY and SVGAGI. CDR3 size: 13 residues. CDR3 amino acids: CASKEQAGYGYTF. The CDR3, as DNA: TGTGCCAGCAAGGAACAGGCGGGATATGGCTACACCTTC.

V gene TRBV29-1 combines with J gene TRBJ1-6; D is perhaps TRBD1 (5 bases). The CDR3 loop spans 13 amino acids. CDR1 and CDR2 from the germline V gene are SQVTM and ANQGSEA. V shed 4 bases and J shed 10 bases, with 14 bases lying between them. CDR3 protein: CSVGGQGGSPLHF. In nucleotides, the CDR3 is TGCAGCGTTGGCGGTCAGGGAGGCTCACCCCTCCACTTT. The variable domain in full, with the rest retrieved from reference TRBV29-1 and TRBJ1-6, is SAVISQKPSRDICQRGTSLTIQCQVDSQVTMMFWYRQQPGQSLTLIATANQGSEATYESGFVIDKFPISRPNLTFSTLTVSNMSPEDSSIYLCSVGGQGGSPLHFGNGTRLTVT.

This rearrangement joins TRBV13 to TRBJ2-5, with D perhaps matching TRBD1 or TRBD2 (5 bases each). The V gene's germline CDR1 is PRHDT and CDR2 FYEKMQ (reference sequence). V was pared by 8 bases and J by 4 bases, with 14 bases between. The CDR3 covers 13 residues. The CDR3 region is CASGASIGETQYF. The CDR3 DNA reads as TGTGCCAGCGGGGCTAGCATCGGAGAGACCCAGTACTTC.

A single count supports this clone. The chain uses TRBV19 and TRBJ1-1; 9 bases match TRBD1. J lost 3 bases, V lost 5 bases, and 10 bases had no gene match. The CDR3 is made up of 16 amino acids. From germline, CDR1 is LNHDA and CDR2 SQIVND (reference sequence). This CDR3 is CASSLGTGPYDTEAFF. In DNA form, the CDR3 reads TGTGCCAGTAGTTTGGGGACAGGGCCATATGACACTGAAGCTTTCTTT.

This clone came up a few times. V gene TRBV24-1 combines with J gene TRBJ2-1; 9 positions match TRBD1. V was pared by 7 bases and J by 7 bases, with 25 bases of the junction left unmatched. The V gene's germline CDR1 is KGHDR and CDR2 SFDVKD. The CDR3 is 20 amino acids. CDR3 sequence: CATSPSGQGVTQFWRNEQFF. CDR3 bases: TGTGCCACCAGCCCGTCGGGACAGGGAGTTACTCAGTTTTGGCGAAATGAGCAGTTCTTC.

J is TRBJ2-7 and V is TRBV28; no clear D gene. With 1 base removed from V and 5 bases from J, the gap between germline ends came to 21 bases. CDR3 length: 17 amino acids. Germline loops: CDR1 MDHEN, CDR2 SYDVKM. Here the CDR3 reads CASSLYSRVGQSHEQYF. The CDR3 coding sequence is TGTGCCAGCAGTTTATACTCTCGGGTCGGGCAGAGCCACGAGCAGTACTTC.

This clone was recorded only once. The gene calls are TRBV11-1 and TRBJ1-6; D perhaps matches TRBD1 (6 bases). V was trimmed by 8 bases and J by 3 bases, leaving 8 bases between them. This CDR3 has 13 amino acids. Germline CDR1 SGHAT, CDR2 FQDESV (reference sequence). CDR3 bases: TGTGCCAGCCGGGACAACTATAATTCACCCCTCCACTTT. This codes for CASRDNYNSPLHF.

This chain joins TRBV10-3 and TRBJ2-5; 8 nucleotides align to TRBD1. The germline V gene encodes CDR1 ENHRY and CDR2 SYGVKD. CDR3 length: 14 amino acids. Trimming took 4 bases from V and 5 from J; bases not matched to a gene: 6. CDR3 nucleotide sequence: TGTGCCATCAGTGGGGCAGGGGGCGAGGAGACCCAGTACTTC. The encoded protein is CAISGAGGEETQYF.

The V and J genes are TRBV9 and TRBJ2-3; 7 bases match TRBD2. CDR1 SGDLS and CDR2 YYNGEE come from the germline V gene. There are 15 residues in the CDR3. With V trimmed by 4 bases and J by 2 bases, 7 bases remained unmatched. CDR3 sequence reads: CASSYGGYPTDTQYF. The CDR3 bases are TGTGCCAGCAGCTACGGGGGGTACCCCACAGATACGCAGTATTTT.

For this clone: The identical CDR3 is also encoded by other nucleotide sequences in the sample. The rearrangement uses TRBV5-6 and TRBJ2-7, with D unresolved. CDR3 size: 13 residues. V was trimmed by 0 bases and J by 3 bases, leaving 7 bases between them. The germline gives CDR1 SGHDT, CDR2 YYEEEE. As DNA, the CDR3 is TGTGCCAGCAGCTTGGGGCAGGTCTACGAGCAGTACTTC. It translates to CASSLGQVYEQYF.

As for this clone: The junction departs from germline at one end; a sequencing error may be responsible. The chain links TRBV7-9 to TRBJ2-7; no clear D gene. CDR1 and CDR2 from the germline V gene are SEHNR and FQNEAQ (reference sequence). This CDR3 is built from 15 residues. The CDR3 spells CASSPVRWAFYEQHF. The CDR3 DNA sequence: TGTGCCAGCAGCCCCGTCCGTTGGGCCTTCTACGAGCAGCACTTC.

The chain has TRBV30 and TRBJ1-5; TRBD1 aligns across 9 bases. Germline CDR1 reads GTSNPN; CDR2 reads SVGIG (reference sequence). J was trimmed by 5 bases and V by 1 base; bases with no gene match: 3. The CDR3 runs 14 residues. CDR3 nucleotides: TGTGCCTGGAGTGGAGACAGGGGGGATCAGCCCCAGCATTTT. It encodes CAWSGDRGDQPQHF. Looking up the rest from reference TRBV30 and TRBJ1-5 gives the full variable domain: SQTIHQWPATLVQPVGSPLSLECTVEGTSNPNLYWYRQAAGRGLQLLFYSVGIGQISSEVPQNLSASRPQDRQFILSSKKLLLSDSGFYLCAWSGDRGDQPQHFGDGTRLSIL.

The J gene is TRBJ1-5, the V gene TRBV10-3; D not resolved. CDR1 is ENHRY and CDR2 is SYGVKD in the germline V gene. The CDR3 is 13 residues long. V lost 4 bases to trimming and J lost 3 bases, with 7 bases between them. The CDR3 here is CAISGQNNQPQHF. The CDR3 DNA reads TGTGCCATCAGTGGGCAGAACAATCAGCCCCAGCATTTT.

The chain couples TRBV28 to TRBJ1-1; D gene unclear. Germline lookup yields CDR1 MDHEN and CDR2 SYDVKM. This CDR3 comprises 12 residues. Trimming shortened V by 8 bases and J by 0 bases, and 7 bases separated the two germline ends. The CDR3 protein is CASGQLNTEAFF. CDR3 DNA sequence: TGTGCCAGCGGGCAACTGAACACTGAAGCTTTCTTT.

This clone was found a few times. The genes are TRBV5-1 and TRBJ2-7, with D uncertain. Between the trimmed V and J ends, which lost 0 bases and 5 bases, there was a span of 6 bases. The length of the CDR3 is 12 residues. Germline V CDR1 and CDR2: SGHRS, YFSETQ. CDR3: CASSLVGNEQYF. Written as DNA, the CDR3 is TGCGCCAGCAGCTTGGTTGGAAACGAGCAGTACTTC.

CDR3 loop: CASKFRAEAFF. CDR3 DNA sequence: TGCGCCAGCAAATTCCGGGCCGAAGCTTTCTTT. The gene calls are TRBV4-3 and TRBJ1-1; D is ambiguous. The CDR3 has 11 residues. The germline V gene encodes CDR1 LGHNA and CDR2 YSLEER. Trimming took 7 bases from V and 8 from J, leaving 11 bases between them.

This clone appeared a single time. Within the sample, other DNA sequences also encode this same CDR3. V is TRBV14 and J is TRBJ2-3, with D possibly matching TRBD2 (5 bases). Germline values: CDR1 SGHDN, CDR2 FVKESK. Between the trimmed V and J ends, which lost 1 base and 3 bases, there was a span of 5 bases. This CDR3 comprises 13 residues. This CDR3 reads CASSQAGTDTQYF. Written as DNA, the CDR3 is TGTGCCAGCAGCCAAGCGGGGACAGATACGCAGTATTTT.

This clone was picked up one time. CDR3 residues: CASSLYWSSYEQYF. The CDR3 DNA reads TGTGCCAGCAGTTTATACTGGAGCTCCTACGAGCAGTACTTC. J is TRBJ2-7 and V is TRBV28; D gene unclear. This CDR3 region has 14 residues. The V gene's germline CDR1 is MDHEN and CDR2 SYDVKM. With 1 base removed from V and 0 bases from J, the gap between germline ends came to 7 bases.